One and the same sample provided the 10 T cell receptor beta chains below, sequenced in a study of neoadjuvant anti-PD-1 for oral cavity cancer listed by TCRdb under 2021. The intended sense of this specimen's time point label: after neoadjuvant nivolumab, at surgical resection. The method was the immunoSEQ multiplex PCR assay. Imported from immuneACCESS, the table was reduced by TCRdb to in-frame sequences with V and J called. These copies leave out some clones; in studies compared against another copy, an unresolved V gene accounts for under half, and the cause of the remainder is not known. This sample has about 15,000 clones in its table, and roughly 34% of those were observed once. The leading ten clones occupy around 40% of the sample. Sequenced material: tumor tissue, taken after nivolumab (anti-PD-1) treatment. The receptors here all came from a person aged 40-85 years with oral cavity squamous cell carcinoma.

This chain joins TRBV27 and TRBJ2-5; TRBD2 matches 7 bases. The germline V gene has CDR1 MNHEY and CDR2 SMNVEV (reference sequence). CDR3 size: 13 residues. Trimming cost V 6 bases and J 5 bases; bases outside gene matches: 6. This CDR3 is CASRGGVGETQYF. CDR3 coding DNA: TGTGCCAGCAGGGGAGGGGTCGGCGAGACCCAGTACTTC.

The rearrangement links TRBV5-1 to TRBJ2-7, with a possible D match to TRBD1 (6 bases). The CDR3 is 14 residues long. Germline V gives CDR1 SGHRS, CDR2 YFSETQ. Trimming removed 4 bases at V and 0 bases at J, with 11 bases between. This chain's CDR3 is CASSPEGDSYEQYF. CDR3 DNA: TGCGCCAGCAGCCCTGAGGGGGACTCCTACGAGCAGTACTTC.

This chain links TRBV14 with TRBJ2-3, with 13 bases identical to TRBD2. The CDR3 runs 18 residues. Unmatched junction bases numbered 9, after V lost 4 bases and J lost 2 bases. Germline V gene data show CDR1 as SGHDN and CDR2 as FVKESK. CDR3 sequence reads: CASSRLGLAGDLTDTQYF. CDR3 sequence (DNA): TGTGCCAGCAGCCGCCTCGGACTAGCGGGGGACCTCACAGATACGCAGTATTTT.

This clone was seen only a few times. The chain recombines TRBV11-2 with TRBJ2-1; D is tentatively TRBD1 or TRBD2 (6 bases each). Trimming took 3 bases from V and 9 from J, leaving 21 bases between them. Germline lookup yields CDR1 SGHAT and CDR2 FQNNGV. This CDR3 has 16 residues. The CDR3 DNA follows: TGTGCCAGCAGCTTCCCCTCTTCGGGGGCCCAGGGTGAGCAGTTCTTC. Protein product: CASSFPSSGAQGEQFF.

The rearrangement uses TRBV29-1 and TRBJ2-6, with a weak D call TRBD2 (7 bases). CDR3 length: 14 residues. V lost 7 bases to trimming and J lost 1 base, with 11 bases between them. From germline, CDR1 is SQVTM and CDR2 ANQGSEA. The CDR3 protein is CSARGASGANVLTF. DNA for the CDR3: TGCAGCGCCCGGGGGGCGTCTGGGGCCAACGTCCTGACTTTC.

This sequence joins TRBV18 and TRBJ2-5; D is possibly TRBD1 (6 bases). This CDR3 is built from 14 residues. Trimming took 4 bases from V and 2 from J, leaving 11 bases between them. Germline V CDR1 and CDR2: KGHSH, LQKENI. CDR3 region: CASSRGGSQETQYF. The CDR3 bases are TGTGCCAGCTCACGAGGGGGTTCTCAAGAGACCCAGTACTTC.

The rearrangement links TRBV10-3 to TRBJ1-5; D not certain. The CDR3 has 13 amino acids. The V and J ends lost 6 bases and 0 bases respectively, with 6 bases between them. Looked up from germline, CDR1 is ENHRY and CDR2 is SYGVKD. As DNA, the CDR3 is TGTGCCATCAGGTTAAATAGCAATCAGCCCCAGCATTTT. Its translation is CAIRLNSNQPQHF.

The chain links TRBV4-2 to TRBJ2-6; perhaps TRBD2 as D (7 bases). Germline CDR1 is LGHNA and CDR2 is YNFKEQ. The CDR3 consists of 18 residues. V shed 2 bases and J shed 0 bases, with 14 bases lying between them. Here the CDR3 DNA reads TGTGCCAGCAGCCAAAAGGGGAGGGGGAGCTCTGGGGCCAACGTCCTGACTTTC. Amino acids: CASSQKGRGSSGANVLTF.

This chain connects TRBV5-6 to TRBJ2-2; D is undetermined. The CDR3 runs to 17 residues. The V end was cut by 0 bases, the J end by 6 bases, with 18 bases between. The germline gives CDR1 SGHDT, CDR2 YYEEEE. The CDR3 region is CASSLVAGYQSAGELFF. The CDR3 nucleotides read TGTGCCAGCAGCTTGGTGGCAGGTTACCAATCGGCCGGGGAGCTGTTTTTT.

The table lists this clone with a few counts. V gene TRBV6-1 combines with J gene TRBJ1-6, with TRBD1 as a possible D gene (5 bases). V lost 5 bases to trimming and J lost 6 bases, with 14 bases between them. Germline V gives CDR1 MNHNS, CDR2 SASEGT. CDR3 size: 15 residues. The CDR3 DNA is TGTGCCAGCAGTAGTCTGGGACCGATTAATTCACCCCTCCACTTT. Its protein product is CASSSLGPINSPLHF.